This T cell receptor beta chain was sequenced in a study of vaccination and CD4 T cells after COVID-19. Study context: Cells received overlapping spike peptides from SARS-CoV-2, HCoV-NL63, HCoV-OC43 and HCoV-229E as stimulation.

An Oncomine TCR Beta short-read assay was used to sequence the DNA from cultured CD4+ T cells. TCRdb re-analysed the PCR reads in MiXCR, keeping a single row per CDR3 protein. The sample has about 20,000 distinct CDR3 sequences, around 33% seen once. Notes on this clonotype: Its antigen remains unknown. One end of the junction is discordant with germline, which a read error may explain.

Time point reported: late sampling 161 to 241 days after vaccination in a few convalescent patients. This sample's treatment: approximately 9-day PBMC culture with coronavirus spike peptide pools or control peptides (ViraFEST assay). Germline CDR1 SQVTM, CDR2 ANQGSEA. The CDR3 covers 12 residues. Overall study results and limits: Convalescent patients' vaccine-specific clones were spike mono-reactive in 304 of 307 cases. Median SARS-CoV-2-reactive clonotype numbers rose nonsignificantly, roughly 21 to 38.

The sequencing here drew on CD4+ T cells from blood, cultured in vitro, taken about 7 months after SARS-CoV-2 vaccination. The TCR comes from a human donor who had recovered from COVID-19. The rearrangement links TRBV29-1 to TRBJ1-2; D is uncertain. CDR3 coding DNA: TGCAGCGTTGACACCACCTCAGGTCACAGTATCTTC. Its translation: CSVDTTSGHSIF.